The rows below give T cell receptor beta chains drawn from one sample of a study of cytomegalovirus exposure and HLA in healthy donors. The table came from immunoSEQ multiplex PCR; TCRdb's copy has only in-frame clones and leaves some out. The data contain some 160,000 clones, more than 60% of them singletons. Sequenced sample: PBMCs. All receptors derive from a middle-aged woman in good health and CMV-seropositive. The CDR3 runs from the conserved cysteine through the conserved F or W. Each record gives: D gene, V gene, J gene, clone size, CDR3 protein, CDR3 DNA. A D gene is named only where the DNA matches it firmly. Only part of the rows carry a size: once, few, many, or a class if the clone is expanded.

D gene: NA; V gene: TRBV7-3; J gene: TRBJ1-1; clone size: NA; CDR3 protein: CASSEDSPTEAFF; CDR3 DNA: TGTGCCAGCAGCGAGGACAGCCCTACCGAAGCTTTCTTT
D gene: NA; V gene: TRBV18; J gene: TRBJ2-5; clone size: NA; CDR3 protein: CASSPIFEPGETQYF; CDR3 DNA: TGTGCCAGCTCACCAATTTTTGAGCCGGGGGAGACCCAGTACTTC
D gene: NA; V gene: TRBV29-1; J gene: TRBJ1-2; clone size: NA; CDR3 protein: CSARTGGYGYTF; CDR3 DNA: TGCAGCGCTCGGACGGGGGGCTATGGCTACACCTTC
D gene: NA; V gene: TRBV4-2; J gene: TRBJ1-1; clone size: once; CDR3 protein: CASSQSGFTEAFF; CDR3 DNA: TGTGCCAGCAGCCAATCAGGGTTCACTGAAGCTTTCTTT
D gene: NA; V gene: TRBV5-6; J gene: TRBJ1-3; clone size: NA; CDR3 protein: CASSLVGPFSGNTIYF; CDR3 DNA: TGTGCCAGCAGCTTGGTTGGGCCGTTCTCTGGAAACACCATATATTTT
D gene: TRBD1; V gene: TRBV25-1; J gene: TRBJ1-4; clone size: NA; CDR3 protein: CASADVGTVNEKLFF; CDR3 DNA: TGTGCCAGCGCGGATGTGGGGACAGTTAATGAAAAACTGTTTTTT
D gene: NA; V gene: TRBV4-2; J gene: TRBJ2-6; clone size: few; CDR3 protein: CASSLASPGANGLTF; CDR3 DNA: TGTGCCAGCAGCCTCGCCTCGCCTGGGGCCAACGGCCTGACTTTC
D gene: NA; V gene: TRBV30; J gene: TRBJ1-5; clone size: NA; CDR3 protein: CAWTSGGDQPQHF; CDR3 DNA: TGTGCCTGGACGTCCGGGGGAGATCAGCCCCAGCATTTT
D gene: TRBD2; V gene: TRBV9; J gene: TRBJ2-2; clone size: NA; CDR3 protein: CASSVRSGGLNTGELFF; CDR3 DNA: TGTGCCAGCAGCGTACGGAGCGGGGGCCTTAACACCGGGGAGCTGTTTTTT
D gene: NA; V gene: TRBV30; J gene: TRBJ1-6; clone size: few; CDR3 protein: CAWKMPGGDHSPLHF; CDR3 DNA: TGTGCCTGGAAAATGCCCGGCGGGGATCATTCACCCCTCCACTTT
D gene: TRBD1; V gene: TRBV4-1; J gene: TRBJ2-6; clone size: NA; CDR3 protein: CASSQGWDSAFSGANVLTF; CDR3 DNA: TGCGCCAGCAGCCAAGGGTGGGACAGTGCGTTCTCTGGGGCCAACGTCCTGACTTTC
D gene: TRBD2; V gene: TRBV25-1; J gene: TRBJ2-1; clone size: once; CDR3 protein: CASRAGESYNEQFF; CDR3 DNA: TGTGCCAGCAGAGCGGGGGAATCGTACAATGAGCAGTTCTTC
D gene: NA; V gene: TRBV7-9; J gene: TRBJ1-6; clone size: NA; CDR3 protein: CASSLEQGYSPLHF; CDR3 DNA: TGTGCCAGCAGCCTTGAGCAGGGGTACTCACCCCTCCACTTT
D gene: TRBD1; V gene: TRBV28; J gene: TRBJ1-2; clone size: NA; CDR3 protein: CASSYTGAGSSGYTF; CDR3 DNA: TGTGCCAGCAGTTACACAGGGGCGGGCTCTAGCGGCTACACCTTC
D gene: TRBD2; V gene: TRBV2; J gene: TRBJ2-5; clone size: NA; CDR3 protein: CASRASGGETQYF; CDR3 DNA: TGTGCCAGCAGAGCCAGCGGGGGGGAGACCCAGTACTTC
D gene: TRBD1; V gene: TRBV5-1; J gene: TRBJ1-5; clone size: many; CDR3 protein: CASSVDRVDQPQHF; CDR3 DNA: TGTGCCAGCAGCGTCGACAGGGTGGATCAGCCCCAGCATTTT
D gene: NA; V gene: TRBV4-3; J gene: TRBJ1-6; clone size: NA; CDR3 protein: CASSQASTDRNSPLHF; CDR3 DNA: TGCGCCAGCAGCCAAGCCTCAACTGACAGAAATTCACCCCTCCACTTT
D gene: NA; V gene: TRBV27; J gene: TRBJ2-7; clone size: NA; CDR3 protein: CASSYKGSPEYEQYF; CDR3 DNA: TGTGCCAGCAGTTATAAGGGGTCGCCGGAATACGAGCAGTACTTC
D gene: TRBD1; V gene: TRBV6-6; J gene: TRBJ2-5; clone size: NA; CDR3 protein: CASSLDRGGETQYF; CDR3 DNA: TGTGCCAGCAGCCTCGACAGGGGCGGAGAGACCCAGTACTTC